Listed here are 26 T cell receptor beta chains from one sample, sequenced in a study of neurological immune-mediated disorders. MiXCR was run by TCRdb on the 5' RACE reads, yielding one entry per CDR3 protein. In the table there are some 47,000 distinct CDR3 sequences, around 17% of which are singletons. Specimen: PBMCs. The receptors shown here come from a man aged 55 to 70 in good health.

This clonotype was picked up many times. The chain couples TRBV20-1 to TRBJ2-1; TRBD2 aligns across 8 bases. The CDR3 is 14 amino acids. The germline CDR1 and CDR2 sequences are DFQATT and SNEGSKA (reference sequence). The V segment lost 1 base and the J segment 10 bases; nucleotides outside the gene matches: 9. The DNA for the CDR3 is TGCAGTGCTAGAGTAGCAGCGGGAGAAGGCGAGCAGTTCTTC. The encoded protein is CSARVAAGEGEQFF.

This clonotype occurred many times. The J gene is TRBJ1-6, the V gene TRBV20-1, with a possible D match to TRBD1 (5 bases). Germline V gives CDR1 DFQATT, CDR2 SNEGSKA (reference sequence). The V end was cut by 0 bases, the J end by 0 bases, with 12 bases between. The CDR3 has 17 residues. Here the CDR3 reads CSARDRDGSSYNSPLHF. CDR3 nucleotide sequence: TGCAGTGCTAGAGATCGGGACGGTAGCTCCTATAATTCACCCCTCCACTTT.

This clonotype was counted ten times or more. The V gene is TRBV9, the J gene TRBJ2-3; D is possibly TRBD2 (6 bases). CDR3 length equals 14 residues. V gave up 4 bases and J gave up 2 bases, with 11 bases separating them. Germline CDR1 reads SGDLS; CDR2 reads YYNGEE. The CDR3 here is CASSTGSFTDTQYF. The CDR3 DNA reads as TGTGCCAGCAGCACCGGGAGTTTCACAGATACGCAGTATTTT.

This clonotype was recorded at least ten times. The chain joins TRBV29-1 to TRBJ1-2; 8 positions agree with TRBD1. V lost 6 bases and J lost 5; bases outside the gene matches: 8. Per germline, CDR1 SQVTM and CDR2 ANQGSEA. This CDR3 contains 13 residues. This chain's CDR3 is CSVRTGKGYGYTF. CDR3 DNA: TGCAGCGTCAGGACAGGGAAAGGATATGGCTACACCTTC.

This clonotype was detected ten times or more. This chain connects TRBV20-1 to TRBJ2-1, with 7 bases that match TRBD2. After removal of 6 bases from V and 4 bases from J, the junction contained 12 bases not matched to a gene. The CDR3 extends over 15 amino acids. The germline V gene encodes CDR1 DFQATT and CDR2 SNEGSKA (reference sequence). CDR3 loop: CSAQPLAKGYNEQFF. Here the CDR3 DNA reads TGCAGTGCCCAGCCACTAGCGAAAGGGTACAATGAGCAGTTCTTC.

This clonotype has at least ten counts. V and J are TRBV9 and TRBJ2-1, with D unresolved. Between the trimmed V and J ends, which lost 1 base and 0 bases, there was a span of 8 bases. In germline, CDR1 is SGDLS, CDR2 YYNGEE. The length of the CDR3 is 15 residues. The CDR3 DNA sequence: TGTGCCAGCAGCGTACTCGTCGGCTCCTACAATGAGCAGTTCTTC. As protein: CASSVLVGSYNEQFF. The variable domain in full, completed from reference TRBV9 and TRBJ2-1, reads DSGVTQTPKHLITATGQRVTLRCSPRSGDLSVYWYQQSLDQGLQFLIQYYNGEERAKGNILERFSAQQFPDLHSELNLSSLELGDSALYFCASSVLVGSYNEQFFGPGTRLTVL.

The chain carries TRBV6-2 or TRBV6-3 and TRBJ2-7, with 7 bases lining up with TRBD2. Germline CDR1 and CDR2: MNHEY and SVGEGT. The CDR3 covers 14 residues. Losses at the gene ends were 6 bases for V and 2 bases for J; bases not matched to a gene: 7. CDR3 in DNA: TGTGCCAGCAGCCAACTAGCGCTCGCCTACGAGCAGTACTTC. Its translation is CASSQLALAYEQYF.

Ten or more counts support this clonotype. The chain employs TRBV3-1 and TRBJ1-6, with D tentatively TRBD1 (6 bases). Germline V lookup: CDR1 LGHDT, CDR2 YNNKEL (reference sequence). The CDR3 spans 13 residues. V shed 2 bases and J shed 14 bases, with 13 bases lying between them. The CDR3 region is CASSQIAGTTLHF. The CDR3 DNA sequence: TGTGCCAGCAGCCAAATCGCCGGGACAACCCTCCACTTT.

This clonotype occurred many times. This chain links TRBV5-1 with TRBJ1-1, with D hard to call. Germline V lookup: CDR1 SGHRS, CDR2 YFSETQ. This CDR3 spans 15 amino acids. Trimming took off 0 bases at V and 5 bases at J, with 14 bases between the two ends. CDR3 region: CASSLVWGSGTEAFF. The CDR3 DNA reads TGCGCCAGCAGCTTGGTCTGGGGAAGTGGGACTGAAGCTTTCTTT.

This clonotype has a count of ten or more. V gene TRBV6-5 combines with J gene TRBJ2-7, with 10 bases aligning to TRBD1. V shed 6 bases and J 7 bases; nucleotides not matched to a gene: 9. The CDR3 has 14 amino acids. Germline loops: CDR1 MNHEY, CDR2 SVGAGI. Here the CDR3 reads CASRTGTGVGEQYF. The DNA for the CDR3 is TGTGCCAGCAGGACCGGGACAGGGGTCGGGGAGCAGTACTTC.

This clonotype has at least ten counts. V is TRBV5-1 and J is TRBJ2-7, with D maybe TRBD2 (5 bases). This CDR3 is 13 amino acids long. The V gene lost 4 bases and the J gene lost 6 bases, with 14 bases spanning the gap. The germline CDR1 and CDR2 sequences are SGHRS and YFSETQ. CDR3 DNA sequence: TGCGCCAGCAGCCAACGACCGGGAAGCGAGCAGTACTTC. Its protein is CASSQRPGSEQYF.

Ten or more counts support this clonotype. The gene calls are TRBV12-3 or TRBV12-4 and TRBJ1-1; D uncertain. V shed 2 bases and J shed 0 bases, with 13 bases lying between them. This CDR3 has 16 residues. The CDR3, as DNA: TGTGCCAGCAGTTTATTGTTTCCGGGCATGAACACTGAAGCTTTCTTT. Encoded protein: CASSLLFPGMNTEAFF.

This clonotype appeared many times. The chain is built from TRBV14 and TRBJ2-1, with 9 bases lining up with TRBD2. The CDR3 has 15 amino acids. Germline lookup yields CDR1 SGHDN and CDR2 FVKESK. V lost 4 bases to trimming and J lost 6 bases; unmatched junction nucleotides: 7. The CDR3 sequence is CASSLGLASSNEQFF. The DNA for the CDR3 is TGTGCCAGCAGCCTCGGACTAGCGTCTTCCAATGAGCAGTTCTTC.

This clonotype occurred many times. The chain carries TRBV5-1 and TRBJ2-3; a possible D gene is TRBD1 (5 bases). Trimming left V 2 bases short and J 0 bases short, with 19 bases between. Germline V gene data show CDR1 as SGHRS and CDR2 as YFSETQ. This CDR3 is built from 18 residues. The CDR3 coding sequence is TGCGCCAGCAGCTTCAGGGCGCGTCGCGGTGCTAGCACAGATACGCAGTATTTT. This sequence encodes CASSFRARRGASTDTQYF. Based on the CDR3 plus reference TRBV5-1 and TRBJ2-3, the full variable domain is KAGVTQTPRYLIKTRGQQVTLSCSPISGHRSVSWYQQTPGQGLQFLFEYFSETQRNKGNFPGRFSGRQFSNSRSEMNVSTLELGDSALYLCASSFRARRGASTDTQYFGPGTRLTVL.

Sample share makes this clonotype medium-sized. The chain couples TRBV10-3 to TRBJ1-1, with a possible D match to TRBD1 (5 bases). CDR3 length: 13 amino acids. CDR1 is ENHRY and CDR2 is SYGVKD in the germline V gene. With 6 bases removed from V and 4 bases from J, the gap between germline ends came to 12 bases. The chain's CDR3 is CAIRRGLGTEAFF. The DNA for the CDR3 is TGTGCCATCAGAAGGGGTCTAGGCACTGAAGCTTTCTTT.

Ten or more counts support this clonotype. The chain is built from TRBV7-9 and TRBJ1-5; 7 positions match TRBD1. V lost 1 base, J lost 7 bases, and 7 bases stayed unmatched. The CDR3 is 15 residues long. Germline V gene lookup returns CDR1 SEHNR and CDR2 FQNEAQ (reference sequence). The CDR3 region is CASSLGHRGEQPQHF. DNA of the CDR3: TGTGCCAGCAGCTTAGGTCACAGGGGCGAACAGCCCCAGCATTTT.

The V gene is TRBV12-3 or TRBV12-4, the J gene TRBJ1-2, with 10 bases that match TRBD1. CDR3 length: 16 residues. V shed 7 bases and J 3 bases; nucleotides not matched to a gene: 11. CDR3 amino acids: CASKGPLGQGDYGYTF. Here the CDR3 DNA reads TGTGCCAGCAAGGGTCCCCTCGGACAGGGGGACTATGGCTACACCTTC.

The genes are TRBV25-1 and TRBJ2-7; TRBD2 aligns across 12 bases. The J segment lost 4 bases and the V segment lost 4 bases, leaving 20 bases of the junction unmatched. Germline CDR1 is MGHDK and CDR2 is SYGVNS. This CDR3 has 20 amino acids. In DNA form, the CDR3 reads TGTGCCAGCAGTGCTCCCCCGGGACAGGCTCTAGCGGGAGGGTTATACGAGCAGTACTTC. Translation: CASSAPPGQALAGGLYEQYF.

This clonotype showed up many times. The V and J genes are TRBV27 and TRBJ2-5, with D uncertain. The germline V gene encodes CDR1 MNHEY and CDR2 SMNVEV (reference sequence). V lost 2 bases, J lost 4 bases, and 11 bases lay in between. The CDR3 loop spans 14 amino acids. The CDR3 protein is CASSLIGGGETQYF. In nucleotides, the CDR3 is TGTGCCAGCAGTTTAATCGGCGGTGGAGAGACCCAGTACTTC.

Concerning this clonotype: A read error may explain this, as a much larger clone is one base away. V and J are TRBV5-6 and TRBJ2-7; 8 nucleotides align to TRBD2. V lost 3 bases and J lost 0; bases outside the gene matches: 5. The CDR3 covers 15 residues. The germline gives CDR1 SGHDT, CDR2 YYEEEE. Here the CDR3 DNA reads TGTGCCAGCAGCTCGGTAGGACTAGCCTCCTACGAGCAGTACTTC. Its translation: CASSSVGLASYEQYF.

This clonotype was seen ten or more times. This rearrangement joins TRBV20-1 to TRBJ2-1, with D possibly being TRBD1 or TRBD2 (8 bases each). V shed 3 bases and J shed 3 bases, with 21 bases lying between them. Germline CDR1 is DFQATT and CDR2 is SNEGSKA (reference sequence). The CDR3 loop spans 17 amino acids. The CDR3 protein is CSASGGVDRGDYNEQFF. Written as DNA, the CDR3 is TGCAGTGCTAGCGGGGGGGTTGACAGGGGAGACTACAATGAGCAGTTCTTC.

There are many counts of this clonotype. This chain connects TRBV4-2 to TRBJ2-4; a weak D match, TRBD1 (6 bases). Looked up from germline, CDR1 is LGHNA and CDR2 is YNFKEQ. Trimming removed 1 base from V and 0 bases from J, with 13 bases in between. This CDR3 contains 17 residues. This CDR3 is CASSQVQGRLAKNIQYF. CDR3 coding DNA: TGTGCCAGCAGCCAAGTTCAGGGGCGCCTAGCCAAAAACATTCAGTACTTC.

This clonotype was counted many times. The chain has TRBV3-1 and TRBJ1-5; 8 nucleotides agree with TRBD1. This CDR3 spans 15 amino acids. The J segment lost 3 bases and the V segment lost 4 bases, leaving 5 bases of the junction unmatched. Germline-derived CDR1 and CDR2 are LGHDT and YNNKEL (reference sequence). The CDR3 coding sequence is TGTGCCAGCAGCCGCGGACAGGGTGCCAATCAGCCCCAGCATTTT. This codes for CASSRGQGANQPQHF. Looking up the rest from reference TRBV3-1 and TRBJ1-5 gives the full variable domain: DTAVSQTPKYLVTQMGNDKSIKCEQNLGHDTMYWYKQDSKKFLKIMFSYNNKELIINETVPNRFSPKSPDKAHLNLHINSLELGDSAVYFCASSRGQGANQPQHFGDGTRLSIL.

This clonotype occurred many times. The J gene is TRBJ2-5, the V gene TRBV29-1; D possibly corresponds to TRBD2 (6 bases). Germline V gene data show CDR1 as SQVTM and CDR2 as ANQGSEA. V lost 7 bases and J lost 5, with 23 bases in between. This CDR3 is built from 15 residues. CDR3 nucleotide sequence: TGCAGCGCCACTCGGGGGATCGGTCGGGTGGAGACCCAGTACTTC. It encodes CSATRGIGRVETQYF.

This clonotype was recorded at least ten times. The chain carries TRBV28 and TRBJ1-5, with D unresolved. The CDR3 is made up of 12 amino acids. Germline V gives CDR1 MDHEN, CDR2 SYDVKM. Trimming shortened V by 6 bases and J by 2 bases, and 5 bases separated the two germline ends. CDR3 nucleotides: TGTGCCAGCAGGGACGGCAATCAGCCCCAGCATTTT. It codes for CASRDGNQPQHF.

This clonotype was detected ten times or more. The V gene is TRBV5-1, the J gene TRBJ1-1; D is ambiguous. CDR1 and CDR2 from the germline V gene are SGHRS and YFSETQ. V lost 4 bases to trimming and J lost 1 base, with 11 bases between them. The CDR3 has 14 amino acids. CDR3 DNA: TGCGCCAGCAGCCCGGAACGTCGGAACACTGAAGCTTTCTTT. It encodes CASSPERRNTEAFF.